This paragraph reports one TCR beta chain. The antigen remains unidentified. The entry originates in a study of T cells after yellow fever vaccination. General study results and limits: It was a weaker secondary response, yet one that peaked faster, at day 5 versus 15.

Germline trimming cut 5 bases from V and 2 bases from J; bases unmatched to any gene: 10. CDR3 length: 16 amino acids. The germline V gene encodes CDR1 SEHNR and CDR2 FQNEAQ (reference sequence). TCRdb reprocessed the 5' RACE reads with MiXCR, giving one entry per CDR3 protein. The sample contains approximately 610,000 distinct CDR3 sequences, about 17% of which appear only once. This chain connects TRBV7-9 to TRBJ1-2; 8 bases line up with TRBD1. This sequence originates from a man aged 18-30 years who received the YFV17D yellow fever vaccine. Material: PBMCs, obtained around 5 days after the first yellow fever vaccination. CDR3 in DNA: TGTGCCAGCAGCGTGGACAGGGTGGGGAGAAACTATGGCTACACCTTC. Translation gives CASSVDRVGRNYGYTF.